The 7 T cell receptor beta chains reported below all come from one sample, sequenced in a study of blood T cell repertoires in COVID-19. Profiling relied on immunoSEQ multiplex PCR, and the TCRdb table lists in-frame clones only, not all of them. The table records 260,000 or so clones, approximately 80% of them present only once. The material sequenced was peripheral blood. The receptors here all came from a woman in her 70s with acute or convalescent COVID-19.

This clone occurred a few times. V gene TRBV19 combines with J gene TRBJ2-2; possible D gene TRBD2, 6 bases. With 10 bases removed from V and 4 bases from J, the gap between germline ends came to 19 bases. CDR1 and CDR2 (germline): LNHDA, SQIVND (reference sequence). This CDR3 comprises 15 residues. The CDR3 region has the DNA TGTGCCACTCGAGAGGAGGGTTTGATCACCGGGGAGCTGTTTTTT. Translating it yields CATREEGLITGELFF.

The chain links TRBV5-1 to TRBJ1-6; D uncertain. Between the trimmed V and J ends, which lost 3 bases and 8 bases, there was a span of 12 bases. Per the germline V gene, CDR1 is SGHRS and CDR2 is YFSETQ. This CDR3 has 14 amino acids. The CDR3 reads CASSSAEFDSPLHF. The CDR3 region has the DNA TGCGCCAGCAGCTCCGCAGAATTTGATTCACCCCTCCACTTT.

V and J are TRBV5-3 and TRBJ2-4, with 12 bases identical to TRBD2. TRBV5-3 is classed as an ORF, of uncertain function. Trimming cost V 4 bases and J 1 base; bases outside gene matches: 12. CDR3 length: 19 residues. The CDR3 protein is CARSPGLAGQGEAKNIQYF. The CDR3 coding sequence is TGTGCCAGAAGCCCGGGACTAGCGGGCCAGGGGGAGGCCAAAAACATTCAGTACTTC.

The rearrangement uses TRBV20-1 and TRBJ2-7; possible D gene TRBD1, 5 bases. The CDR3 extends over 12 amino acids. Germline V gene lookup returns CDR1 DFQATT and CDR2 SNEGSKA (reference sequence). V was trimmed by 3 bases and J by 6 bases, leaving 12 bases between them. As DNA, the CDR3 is TGCAGTGCTAGTTTGTCCAGGGTCGAGCAGTACTTC. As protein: CSASLSRVEQYF.

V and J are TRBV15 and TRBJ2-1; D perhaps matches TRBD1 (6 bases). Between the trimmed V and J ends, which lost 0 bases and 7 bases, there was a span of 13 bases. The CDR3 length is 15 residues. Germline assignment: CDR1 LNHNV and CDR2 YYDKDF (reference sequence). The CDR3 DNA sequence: TGTGCCACCAGCAGAGATTCGGGGCAGGGGAATGAGCAGTTCTTC. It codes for CATSRDSGQGNEQFF.

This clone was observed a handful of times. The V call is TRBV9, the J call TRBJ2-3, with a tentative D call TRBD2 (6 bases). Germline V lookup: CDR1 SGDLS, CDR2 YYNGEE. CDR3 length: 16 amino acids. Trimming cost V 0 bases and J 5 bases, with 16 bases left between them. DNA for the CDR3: TGTGCCAGCAGCGTAGGTCAGGACACGCGGGGAGATACGCAGTATTTT. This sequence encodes CASSVGQDTRGDTQYF.

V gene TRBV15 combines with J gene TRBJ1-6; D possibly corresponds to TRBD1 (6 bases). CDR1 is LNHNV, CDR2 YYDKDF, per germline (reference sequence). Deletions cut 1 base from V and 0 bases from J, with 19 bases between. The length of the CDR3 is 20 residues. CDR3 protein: CATSRGPGQLLSSYNSPLHF. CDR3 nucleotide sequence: TGTGCCACCAGCAGAGGCCCGGGACAACTCCTGAGCTCCTATAATTCACCCCTCCACTTT.